These 26 T cell receptor beta chains came from one sample sequenced in a study of cytomegalovirus exposure and HLA in healthy donors. PCR involved 60 Vbeta and 13 Jbeta primers. Sequenced by immunoSEQ multiplex PCR; TCRdb stores in-frame clones only, minus some. The data contain 150,000 to 200,000 clones, 83% of them singletons. The sequencing sample was made of PBMCs. The receptor source for this set is a man over 45 in good health and CMV-seronegative.

The J gene is TRBJ2-7, the V gene TRBV29-1, with D perhaps matching TRBD1 (5 bases). CDR1 and CDR2 from the germline V gene are SQVTM and ANQGSEA. This CDR3 region has 14 residues. V lost 6 bases and J lost 2, with 17 bases in between. The CDR3 DNA reads TGCAGCGTGCCGAGTGGGGCAGGTACCTACGAGCAGTACTTC. Translated: CSVPSGAGTYEQYF.

The V gene is TRBV7-3, the J gene TRBJ2-7; D might be TRBD1 (5 bases). V gave up 5 bases and J gave up 6 bases, with 14 bases separating them. This CDR3 spans 13 amino acids. Germline V gives CDR1 SGHTA, CDR2 FQGTGA. The CDR3 reads CASSPAGLGEQYF. Here the CDR3 DNA reads TGTGCCAGCAGCCCCGCAGGGTTGGGCGAGCAGTACTTC. Combining the CDR3 with reference TRBV7-3 and TRBJ2-7 gives the whole variable domain GAGVSQTPSNKVTEKGKYVELRCDPISGHTALYWYRQSLGQGPEFLIYFQGTGAADDSGLPNDRFFAVRPEGSVSTLKIQRTERGDSAVYLCASSPAGLGEQYFGPGTRLTVT.

The chain is built from TRBV4-3 and TRBJ2-1, with TRBD2 as a possible D gene (5 bases). The CDR3 runs to 15 residues. Trimming left V 4 bases short and J 8 bases short, with 18 bases between. Germline CDR1 is LGHNA and CDR2 is YSLEER. The CDR3 sequence: CASSPSILEGYEQFF. CDR3 coding DNA: TGCGCCAGCAGCCCCTCAATACTTGAGGGCTATGAGCAGTTCTTC.

The chain has TRBV11-2 and TRBJ2-7; D may be TRBD2 (7 bases). CDR1 SGHAT and CDR2 FQNNGV come from the germline V gene. CDR3 length: 15 residues. V lost 5 bases to trimming and J lost 4 bases, with 18 bases between them. Here the CDR3 DNA reads TGTGCCAGCAGCCGACTAGGGGGAGGGGAGTACGAGCAGTACTTC. This codes for CASSRLGGGEYEQYF. Together with reference TRBV11-2 and TRBJ2-7, the CDR3 gives the full variable domain: EAGVAQSPRYKIIEKRQSVAFWCNPISGHATLYWYQQILGQGPKLLIQFQNNGVVDDSQLPKDRFSAERLKGVDSTLKIQPAKLEDSAVYLCASSRLGGGEYEQYFGPGTRLTVT.

The V and J genes are TRBV19 and TRBJ2-3; possibly TRBD1 for D (6 bases). The CDR3 is 16 amino acids. Germline CDR1 and CDR2: LNHDA and SQIVND (reference sequence). With 5 bases removed from V and 4 bases from J, the gap between germline ends came to 19 bases. CDR3 region: CASSGRDKSSPDTQYF. In DNA, the CDR3 is TGTGCCAGTAGTGGCCGGGACAAAAGCAGTCCAGATACGCAGTATTTT.

This chain connects TRBV19 to TRBJ2-2; TRBD2 agrees at 7 bases. The ends lost 5 bases at V and 0 bases at J; junction bases unmatched: 12. The CDR3 runs to 18 residues. CDR1 and CDR2 (germline): LNHDA, SQIVND (reference sequence). DNA of the CDR3: TGTGCCAGTAGTCCGGGGGGTATTGGTAGGTCGAACACCGGGGAGCTGTTTTTT. Its translation: CASSPGGIGRSNTGELFF.

J is TRBJ2-1 and V is TRBV4-2, with a possible D match to TRBD2 (5 bases). The CDR3 length is 14 residues. V lost 0 bases to trimming and J lost 9 bases, with 12 bases between them. The germline V gene has CDR1 LGHNA and CDR2 YNFKEQ. Here the CDR3 DNA reads TGTGCCAGCAGCCAAGATAGCGAGCGCCTTGAGCAGTTCTTC. Encoded protein: CASSQDSERLEQFF.

This chain connects TRBV28 to TRBJ2-2; 7 nucleotides line up with TRBD1. This CDR3 has 13 amino acids. The germline V gene has CDR1 MDHEN and CDR2 SYDVKM. The V gene end was trimmed by 8 bases and the J gene end by 1 base; junction bases not matched to a gene: 1. CDR3 bases: TGTGCCAGCGGGACAGAGAACACCGGGGAGCTGTTTTTT. Translation gives CASGTENTGELFF.

This clone was detected a few times. V is TRBV7-2 and J is TRBJ1-5; D gene ambiguous. V was shortened by 5 bases and J by 0 bases, with 17 bases between the two germline ends. The CDR3 sequence is 17 residues long. Germline CDR1 and CDR2: SGHTA and FQGNSA. The CDR3 sequence is CASSLLNGVYSNQPQHF. For the CDR3, the DNA is TGTGCCAGCAGCCTCCTAAACGGGGTTTATAGCAATCAGCCCCAGCATTTT.

A few counts support this clone. The V call is TRBV7-2, the J call TRBJ2-6; 7 positions match TRBD2. V lost 4 bases, J lost 0 bases, and 0 bases stayed unmatched. This CDR3 contains 15 residues. The germline CDR1 and CDR2 sequences are SGHTA and FQGNSA. The CDR3 DNA is TGTGCCAGCAGCTGGGAGGGCTCTGGGGCCAACGTCCTGACTTTC. Protein: CASSWEGSGANVLTF.

This chain uses TRBV7-8 with TRBJ2-7; maybe TRBD2 (5 bases). The V end lost 1 base, the J end lost 3 bases, and 13 bases lay between the germline ends. Germline V gene data show CDR1 as SGHVS and CDR2 as FQNEAQ. This CDR3 is 15 amino acids long. CDR3 in amino acids: CASSLESSGFYEQYF. CDR3 coding DNA: TGTGCCAGCAGCTTAGAATCAAGCGGATTCTACGAGCAGTACTTC.

The chain combines TRBV19 with TRBJ2-1; 14 positions agree with TRBD2. From germline, CDR1 is LNHDA and CDR2 SQIVND (reference sequence). With 4 bases clipped from V and 6 bases from J, the junction kept 5 bases outside the gene matches. CDR3 size: 16 residues. CDR3 nucleotides: TGTGCCAGTAGTACCAGGACTAGCGGGGGGCGCAATGAGCAGTTCTTC. This encodes CASSTRTSGGRNEQFF.

This clone has more than one count but fewer than ten. The rearrangement joins TRBV10-1 to TRBJ1-4, with TRBD1 matching 10 bases. After removal of 1 base from V and 7 bases from J, the junction contained 15 bases not matched to a gene. This CDR3 region has 19 residues. CDR1 and CDR2 (germline): WNHNN, SYGVQD (reference sequence). The CDR3 region has the DNA TGCGCCAGCAGTGAGTTTAACGGATTTTTGACAGGGGGCTTTGAAAAACTGTTTTTT. It is translated as CASSEFNGFLTGGFEKLFF.

V and J are TRBV19 and TRBJ2-2; weak D call: TRBD2 (6 bases). V was cut by 7 bases and J by 7 bases, with 19 bases left in between. Per the germline V gene, CDR1 is LNHDA and CDR2 is SQIVND (reference sequence). The CDR3 consists of 15 residues. CDR3 residues: CASTGLTSLGGELFF. CDR3 coding DNA: TGTGCCAGTACGGGCCTGACTAGTTTAGGCGGGGAGCTGTTTTTT. The full variable domain, with the rest looked up from reference TRBV19 and TRBJ2-2, is DGGITQSPKYLFRKEGQNVTLSCEQNLNHDAMYWYRQDPGQGLRLIYYSQIVNDFQKGDIAEGYSVSREKKESFPLTVTSAQKNPTAFYLCASTGLTSLGGELFFGEGSRLTVL.

V gene TRBV29-1 combines with J gene TRBJ1-4; unclear D gene. The CDR3 is 14 residues long. V lost 0 bases, J lost 10 bases, and 15 bases lay in between. Germline V CDR1 and CDR2: SQVTM, ANQGSEA. CDR3 residues: CSVEEVAGIGKLFF. CDR3 nucleotide sequence: TGCAGCGTTGAAGAGGTGGCAGGAATAGGAAAACTGTTTTTT. The variable domain in full, with the rest retrieved from reference TRBV29-1 and TRBJ1-4, is SAVISQKPSRDICQRGTSLTIQCQVDSQVTMMFWYRQQPGQSLTLIATANQGSEATYESGFVIDKFPISRPNLTFSTLTVSNMSPEDSSIYLCSVEEVAGIGKLFFGSGTQLSVL.

The chain couples TRBV6-1 to TRBJ2-3; 11 bases are a match to TRBD2. The V gene end was trimmed by 1 base and the J gene end by 5 bases; junction bases not matched to a gene: 8. CDR1 MNHNS and CDR2 SASEGT come from the germline V gene. The CDR3 totals 17 residues. The CDR3 spells CASSEVSGGGGGDTQYF. The CDR3 DNA reads as TGTGCCAGCAGTGAAGTTAGCGGGGGGGGTGGGGGAGATACGCAGTATTTT.

V and J are TRBV27 and TRBJ2-1; tentatively, D is TRBD2 (7 bases). This CDR3 spans 16 amino acids. CDR1 MNHEY and CDR2 SMNVEV come from the germline V gene (reference sequence). The ends were cut back, 6 bases at V and 4 bases at J, with 19 bases in the middle. The CDR3 coding sequence is TGTGCCAGCAGACCCCTCGGGGGGCATACTTACAATGAGCAGTTCTTC. Amino acids: CASRPLGGHTYNEQFF.

The rearrangement uses TRBV27 and TRBJ2-1, with TRBD2 matching 9 bases. Per germline, CDR1 MNHEY and CDR2 SMNVEV (reference sequence). The CDR3 has 15 amino acids. The V gene end was trimmed by 5 bases and the J gene end by 4 bases; junction bases not matched to a gene: 6. CDR3 amino acids: CASSDDSGGYNEQFF. CDR3 in DNA: TGTGCCAGCAGTGATGATAGCGGGGGATACAATGAGCAGTTCTTC.

The chain couples TRBV14 to TRBJ2-7, with 7 bases that match TRBD1. The V segment lost 6 bases and the J segment 3 bases; nucleotides outside the gene matches: 2. CDR3 size: 12 residues. Germline V gene data show CDR1 as SGHDN and CDR2 as FVKESK. The CDR3 DNA follows: TGTGCCAGCAGTCGGGACAGCTACGAGCAGTACTTC. Its protein product is CASSRDSYEQYF.

The chain uses TRBV5-6 and TRBJ2-7; 9 bases are shared with TRBD1. CDR1 SGHDT and CDR2 YYEEEE come from the germline V gene. With 4 bases clipped from V and 3 bases from J, the junction kept 17 bases outside the gene matches. CDR3 length equals 18 residues. CDR3 DNA sequence: TGTGCCAGCAGCGAATACCATAAACAGGGGGCTGGGTTCTACGAGCAGTACTTC. Translating gives CASSEYHKQGAGFYEQYF.

This rearrangement joins TRBV19 to TRBJ2-7; 10 bases are shared with TRBD2. Germline V gene data show CDR1 as LNHDA and CDR2 as SQIVND (reference sequence). The V segment lost 8 bases and the J segment 3 bases; nucleotides outside the gene matches: 7. This CDR3 contains 14 residues. In DNA, the CDR3 is TGTGCCAGTGGCCCTAGCGGGAGAAACTACGAGCAGTACTTC. As protein: CASGPSGRNYEQYF. Complete variable domain (other parts from reference TRBV19 and TRBJ2-7): DGGITQSPKYLFRKEGQNVTLSCEQNLNHDAMYWYRQDPGQGLRLIYYSQIVNDFQKGDIAEGYSVSREKKESFPLTVTSAQKNPTAFYLCASGPSGRNYEQYFGPGTRLTVT.

This chain links TRBV2 with TRBJ2-1, with D unclear. The V and J ends lost 7 bases and 8 bases respectively, with 15 bases between them. The CDR3 is 13 amino acids. The germline V gene has CDR1 SNHLY and CDR2 FYNNEI. DNA for the CDR3: TGTGCCAGCATGGTCCTGGCCCTAGATGAGCAGTTCTTC. Translation: CASMVLALDEQFF.

The V and J genes are TRBV6-5 and TRBJ1-2; 8 nucleotides line up with TRBD1. Unmatched junction bases numbered 12, after V lost 4 bases and J lost 5 bases. CDR1 and CDR2 (germline): MNHEY, SVGAGI. The CDR3 is made up of 16 amino acids. In nucleotides, the CDR3 is TGTGCCAGCAGTTCCGCGTATGACAGGGGAATGTATGGCTACACCTTC. The encoded protein is CASSSAYDRGMYGYTF.

V and J are TRBV7-2 and TRBJ1-2; 10 bases are shared with TRBD1. Germline CDR1 reads SGHTA; CDR2 reads FQGNSA. This CDR3 comprises 16 residues. The V and J ends lost 5 bases and 8 bases, in that order; junction bases with no gene match: 14. The CDR3 reads CASSPRQGARVWGYTF. The CDR3 DNA reads as TGTGCCAGCAGCCCGAGACAGGGGGCCCGGGTTTGGGGCTACACCTTC. The full variable domain, completed using reference TRBV7-2 and TRBJ1-2, is GAGVSQSPSNKVTEKGKDVELRCDPISGHTALYWYRQSLGQGLEFLIYFQGNSAPDKSGLPSDRFSAERTGGSVSTLTIQRTQQEDSAVYLCASSPRQGARVWGYTFGSGTRLTVV.

This sequence joins TRBV30 and TRBJ2-3; 14 bases map to TRBD2. The CDR3 has 15 residues. Looked up from germline, CDR1 is GTSNPN and CDR2 is SVGIG (reference sequence). The trim removed 7 bases at V and 4 bases at J, leaving 7 bases unmatched. Here the CDR3 reads CASGTSGSFADTQYF. The CDR3 bases are TGTGCCTCAGGGACTAGCGGGAGTTTTGCAGATACGCAGTATTTT.

J is TRBJ2-2 and V is TRBV27, with D possibly matching TRBD1 (5 bases). The CDR3 is 14 amino acids. Trimming stripped 6 bases from V and 2 bases from J, with 10 bases between. From germline, CDR1 is MNHEY and CDR2 SMNVEV (reference sequence). The CDR3 loop reads CASSQGLNTGELFF. The CDR3, as DNA: TGTGCCAGCAGCCAGGGCCTTAACACCGGGGAGCTGTTTTTT.